What follows is one T cell receptor beta chain and its context. Its target is not known. The data are from a study of cytomegalovirus exposure and HLA in healthy donors. The study's findings and limits: In a later analysis, V- and J-gene trimming of beta chains associated with a DCLRE1C missense variant, replicated independently.

The V end lost 0 bases, the J end lost 3 bases, and 13 bases lay between the germline ends. The length of the CDR3 is 16 residues. Germline-derived CDR1 and CDR2 are SGDLS and YYNGEE. Both 60 Vbeta primers and 13 Jbeta primers went into the PCR. Sequencing used immunoSEQ multiplex PCR; TCRdb keeps in-frame clones, though not all of them. The sample carries fewer than 200,000 clones, about three quarters recorded once. J is TRBJ1-3 and V is TRBV9; D possibly corresponds to TRBD1 (6 bases). The specimen sequenced was PBMCs. This TCR was sampled from a female donor in good health and CMV-seronegative. The CDR3 nucleotides read TGTGCCAGCAGCGTAGGAGCAGGGGAGTTTGGAAACACCATATATTTT. Translation: CASSVGAGEFGNTIYF.